The text below deals with one TCR beta chain. At least ten counts were recorded for this clonotype. The antigen it binds to is not known. No much larger clone exists at a distance of one base, and base qualities are not known. Its CDR3 holds 15 amino acids, cysteine through phenylalanine. Only the CDR3 part of the read is kept: 45 bases, read in frame from the first base. V was cut back by 8 bases and J by 1 base, leaving a gap of 15 bases between them. CDR1 and CDR2, looked up from the germline V gene, are MNHEY and SVGAGI. The source of the sample is a study of blood T cells in healthy people across ages (dated by TCRdb to about 2015). In terms of the full investigation: Template switching captured roughly one uniquely barcoded TCR beta cDNA molecule per two T cells in model experiments. Two additional independent replicas of 1 million unique cDNA reads from the same blood draw were analyzed for two donors (one aged 18 to 30 and one aged 80 or older). The donors were split into four age groups: young (average 16 years), middle-aged (about 40), aged (approximately 60) and long-lived (approximately 80). Donors of different ages were randomly distributed across sequencing lanes to avoid experimental bias. Age-related changes in TCR beta repertoire diversity were measured in the study by deep sequencing normalized with unique cDNA molecular identifiers.

Libraries were prepared through 5' RACE. Sequenced using an Illumina HiSeq 2500. The second PCR ran for about 6 to 12 cycles and used a J-beta primer mix along with a sample-barcoded 5' primer. A unique molecular identifier was introduced onto each TCR beta cDNA molecule by a template-switch 5' adaptor carrying 12 random nucleotides. Each sample yielded at least 2.5 million CDR3-containing paired-end reads. First-strand cDNA synthesis was performed from all RNA using the Mint cDNA synthesis kit, with priming by a TRBC-specific oligonucleotide. After uracil-DNA glycosylase treatment, a first 18-cycle PCR used universal primers M1SS and BC2_uni_R on all cDNA. Per the original workflow: Each sample was normalized by randomly selecting 1 million high-quality reads, each carrying a distinct molecular identifier. Instead of being binned into consensus sequences, reads that shared molecular identifiers were thrown out. CDR3 identification, clonotype clustering and error correction used MiTCR with a Q25 quality threshold and the strictest error-elimination algorithm. A nonparametric unseen species model with Euler transformation was used to estimate lower-bound total TCR beta diversity. TCRdb redid the processing of the public reads, applying fastp at Q25 and MiXCR, and retained in-frame beta chains. Every CDR3 protein is listed once, alongside the most common genes and DNA of its rows. The V and J calls were not made by the authors but by TCRdb's processing. In this sample the table shows some 880,000 distinct CDR3 sequences, 35% to 40% of which occur a single time. The ten largest clones take up 13% of the sample.

What the research found in general, with its limitations: Donor CMV infection status was unknown, potentially confounding age-related changes in expanded clonotypes. Compared with the aged group, the long-lived group had more naive CD4+ T cells, fewer expanded clones and increased TCR diversity, a pattern suggesting age selection. Total diversity estimates from one million sequenced T cells were considered lower bounds and underestimates. There was a strong correlation between observed TCR beta diversity and the percentage of naive T cells measured by flow cytometry. As age increased, observed TCR beta diversity per million T cells dropped in a roughly linear way, and a significant reduction was already evident by age about 36. Bulk unsorted PBMC profiling prevented conclusive comparison of naive and antigen-experienced compartments.

Systemically healthy Caucasian individuals from Russia, 39 in total and aged about 6 to 95 years, were included as donors. Approximately 9 milliliters of peripheral blood were collected from each donor into EDTA-treated Vacutainer tubes. Ficoll-Paque density-gradient centrifugation was used to isolate PBMCs, with at least 7 million obtained per sample. Total RNA was extracted from PBMCs with Trizol reagent, with at least 5.5 micrograms obtained per sample. For every donor, flow cytometry on a PBMC aliquot measured the percentage of naive CD45RAhigh/CD27high T cells. This sequence uses TRBV6-5 and TRBJ2-1; possibly the D gene is TRBD1, per 6 matching bases. The clonotype comes from a man between 18 and 35 years old in good health. The sequencing input was blood. CDR3 loop: CASYGGRRSYNEQFF. The DNA sequence is TGTGCCAGCTATGGGGGCCGGAGGTCCTACAATGAGCAGTTCTTC.